This T cell receptor (beta chain) is from a study of blood T cell repertoires in COVID-19. Study at large: The United States, Italy and Spain supplied acute and convalescent COVID-19 samples.

CDR1 and CDR2 from the germline V gene are SGHDT and YYEEEE. Deletions cut 3 bases from V and 2 bases from J, with 12 bases between. CDR3 size: 14 residues. Study processing details: Cell counts per sample came from amplifying reference gene primers. Repertoires were generated with immunoSEQ multiplex PCR, while TCRdb's copy carries only in-frame clones and drops some. V and J calls and clone size come straight from that table; D and trimming were deduced from the DNA. The data show approximately 300,000 clones, around 90% seen once. The chain links TRBV5-6 to TRBJ2-7; tentative D call: TRBD2 (6 bases). The sequencing sample was made of peripheral blood. The receptor was derived from a woman in her forties or fifties who had recovered from COVID-19. CDR3 sequence reads: CASSWTTGAYEQYF. The CDR3 DNA reads TGTGCCAGCAGCTGGACGACGGGAGCCTACGAGCAGTACTTC.